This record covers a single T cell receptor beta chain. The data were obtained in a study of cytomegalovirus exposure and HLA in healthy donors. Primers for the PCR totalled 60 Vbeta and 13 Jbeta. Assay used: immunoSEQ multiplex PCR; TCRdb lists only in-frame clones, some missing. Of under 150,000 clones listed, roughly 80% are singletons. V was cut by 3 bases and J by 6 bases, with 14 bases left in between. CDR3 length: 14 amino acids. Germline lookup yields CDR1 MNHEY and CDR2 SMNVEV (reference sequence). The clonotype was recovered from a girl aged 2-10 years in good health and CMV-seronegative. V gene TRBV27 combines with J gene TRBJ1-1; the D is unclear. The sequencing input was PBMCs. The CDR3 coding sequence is TGTGCCAGCAGTTTTAGGTTTCGGAGTGCTGAAGCTTTCTTT. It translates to CASSFRFRSAEAFF.